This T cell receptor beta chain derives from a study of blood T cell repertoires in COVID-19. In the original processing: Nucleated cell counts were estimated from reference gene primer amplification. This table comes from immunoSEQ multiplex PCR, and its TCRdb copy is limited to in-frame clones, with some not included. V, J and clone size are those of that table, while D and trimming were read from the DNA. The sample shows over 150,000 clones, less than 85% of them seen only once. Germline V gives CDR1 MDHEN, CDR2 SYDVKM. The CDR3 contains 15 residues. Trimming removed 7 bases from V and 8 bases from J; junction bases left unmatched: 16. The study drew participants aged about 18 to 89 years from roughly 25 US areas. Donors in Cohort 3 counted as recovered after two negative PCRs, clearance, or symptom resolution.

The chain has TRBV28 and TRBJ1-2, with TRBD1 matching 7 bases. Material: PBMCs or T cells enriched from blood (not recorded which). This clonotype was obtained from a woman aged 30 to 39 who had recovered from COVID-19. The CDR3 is CASTTQGGDLRGYTF. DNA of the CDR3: TGTGCCAGCACCACACAAGGGGGCGACTTGAGGGGCTACACCTTC.